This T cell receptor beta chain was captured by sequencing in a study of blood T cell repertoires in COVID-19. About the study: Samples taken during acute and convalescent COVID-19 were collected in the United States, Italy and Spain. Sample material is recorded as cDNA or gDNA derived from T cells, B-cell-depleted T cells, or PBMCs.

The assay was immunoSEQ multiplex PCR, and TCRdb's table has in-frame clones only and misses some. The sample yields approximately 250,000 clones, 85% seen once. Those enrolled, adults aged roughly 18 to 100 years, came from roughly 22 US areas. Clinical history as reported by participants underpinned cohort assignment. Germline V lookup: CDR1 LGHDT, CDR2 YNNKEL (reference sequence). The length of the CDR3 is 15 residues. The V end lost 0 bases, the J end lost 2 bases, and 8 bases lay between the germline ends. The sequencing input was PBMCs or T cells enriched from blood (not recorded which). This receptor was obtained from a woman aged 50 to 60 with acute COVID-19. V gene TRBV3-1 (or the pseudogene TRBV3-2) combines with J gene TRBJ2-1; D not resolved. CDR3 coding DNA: TGTGCCAGCAGCCAAGACTTCTCCCCCTACAATGAGCAGTTCTTC. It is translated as CASSQDFSPYNEQFF.